The clone carrying this T cell receptor beta chain occurred many times. Its antigen is as yet unknown. The sample is drawn from a study of breast tumors, draining lymph nodes, adjacent tissues. Study findings and constraints: Tumor repertoires ranked between lymph nodes and nontumor tissue in diversity, with V and J gene preferences. Luminal-like breast cancer showed significantly higher tumor–nontumor repertoire similarity than basal-like.

TCRdb ran MiXCR on the multiplex PCR reads and lists one entry per CDR3 protein. The repertoire includes about 25,000 distinct CDR3 sequences, roughly 20% of them detected once, and less than 15% sits in the top ten. The CDR3 spans 13 residues. V was trimmed by 5 bases and J by 7 bases, leaving 12 bases between them. The chain recombines TRBV12-3 or TRBV12-4 with TRBJ1-5; no clear D gene. The sequencing sample was made of breast tumor tissue. The clonotype comes from a female donor with breast cancer. Some clones in this sample may be carry-over from other donors' samples. CDR3 loop: CASSPGFYQPQHF. The DNA for the CDR3 is TGTGCCAGCAGTCCGGGGTTTTACCAGCCCCAGCATTTT.